This TCR beta chain is drawn from a study of STAT5B mutations in CD4+ large granular lymphocyte leukemia. Study results and limitations: Higher CD4+ than CD8+ T-LGLL clonality might reflect small sample size. Roughly 27% of private leukemic clonotypes occurred rarely in other patients' non-leukemic repertoires. CD4-sorted patient repertoires seemed more clonal than healthy CD4+ repertoires. 8/27 top patient clones versus 2/35 control clones were TRBV06-family.

The assay was immunoSEQ multiplex PCR, and TCRdb's table has in-frame clones only and misses some. The repertoire holds around 31,000 clones, with about three quarters as singletons. As to this clone: The antigen is undetermined.

With 5 bases clipped from V and 5 bases from J, the junction kept 9 bases outside the gene matches. Germline lookup yields CDR1 SGHTA and CDR2 FQGNSA. The CDR3 runs 16 residues. The receptor was isolated from a human donor in good health. Material for sequencing was CD4+ T cells from blood buffy coats. V usage is TRBV7-2 and J usage is TRBJ2-3, with 11 nucleotides matching TRBD1. As DNA, the CDR3 is TGTGCCAGCAGCAGACTCGGGACAGGGGGAGGAGATACGCAGTATTTT. Translation gives CASSRLGTGGGDTQYF.